The 32 T cell receptor beta chains listed next were all sequenced from one sample in a study of CD4+ T cells in melanoma. Sequencing was performed with immunoSEQ multiplex PCR; in TCRdb, only in-frame clones are kept and a portion is missing. In the table there are roughly 10,000 clones, approximately 68% of which are singletons. Sequencing was done on a sample of cells from a culture (not recorded whether cultured in vitro). All receptors derive from a human donor with melanoma.

The CDR3 spells CASSGARLEKLFF. CDR3 DNA: TGTGCCAGCTCTGGGGCACGTCTTGAAAAACTGTTTTTT. The chain is built from TRBV7-2 and TRBJ1-4, with D possibly TRBD1 on 5 matching bases. The germline gives CDR1 SGHTA, CDR2 FQGNSA. Trimming took 8 bases from V and 7 from J, leaving 14 bases between them. The CDR3 sequence is 13 residues long. Variable domain in full (rest from reference TRBV7-2 and TRBJ1-4): GAGVSQSPSNKVTEKGKDVELRCDPISGHTALYWYRQSLGQGLEFLIYFQGNSAPDKSGLPSDRFSAERTGGSVSTLTIQRTQQEDSAVYLCASSGARLEKLFFGSGTQLSVL.

The genes are TRBV27 and TRBJ2-7; D may be TRBD1 or TRBD2 (5 bases each). Germline-derived CDR1 and CDR2 are MNHEY and SMNVEV (reference sequence). The CDR3 runs 13 residues. The germline V and J ends were trimmed by 6 bases and 6 bases, with 15 bases remaining between them. The CDR3: CASRWGNGFEQYF. DNA of the CDR3: TGTGCCAGCAGATGGGGGAATGGATTCGAGCAGTACTTC.

This clone was recorded a few times. The chain joins TRBV29-1 to TRBJ1-2, with 8 positions matching TRBD1. Germline V gene data show CDR1 as SQVTM and CDR2 as ANQGSEA. This CDR3 comprises 12 residues. V shed 4 bases, J shed 8 bases, and the junction held 6 bases outside the gene matches. The CDR3 DNA sequence: TGCAGCGTTGGCAGGGGGCTGGGAGGCTACACCTTC. Its translation is CSVGRGLGGYTF.

CDR3 protein: CASSLPDREIYGYTF. CDR3 nucleotides: TGTGCCAGCAGCTTGCCCGACAGGGAGATCTATGGCTACACCTTC. The rearrangement links TRBV5-4 to TRBJ1-2; 7 nucleotides match TRBD1. V lost 1 base and J lost 4; bases outside the gene matches: 7. The V gene's germline CDR1 is SGHNT and CDR2 YYREEE (reference sequence). This CDR3 spans 15 amino acids.

The chain recombines TRBV30 with TRBJ1-1; the D gene is possibly TRBD1 (6 bases). V dropped 6 bases and J dropped 2 bases, with 19 bases sitting between them. CDR3 length equals 15 residues. Germline V lookup: CDR1 GTSNPN, CDR2 SVGIG (reference sequence). CDR3 residues: CACPGAGHSNTEAFF. The CDR3 bases are TGTGCCTGTCCGGGGGCCGGACACTCAAACACTGAAGCTTTCTTT.

The chain joins TRBV5-1 to TRBJ2-7; no reliable D call. The germline V gene encodes CDR1 SGHRS and CDR2 YFSETQ. The V gene lost 0 bases and the J gene lost 1 base, with 8 bases spanning the gap. The CDR3 has 14 amino acids. The CDR3 here is CASSLGQRSYEQYF. The CDR3 DNA is TGCGCCAGCAGCTTGGGACAAAGGTCCTACGAGCAGTACTTC. Drawing the rest from reference TRBV5-1 and TRBJ2-7, the complete variable domain is KAGVTQTPRYLIKTRGQQVTLSCSPISGHRSVSWYQQTPGQGLQFLFEYFSETQRNKGNFPGRFSGRQFSNSRSEMNVSTLELGDSALYLCASSLGQRSYEQYFGPGTRLTVT.

The chain uses TRBV5-4 and TRBJ2-5, with D possibly TRBD2 on 6 matching bases. CDR3 length: 14 amino acids. V gave up 5 bases and J gave up 3 bases, with 14 bases separating them. Germline V CDR1 and CDR2: SGHNT, YYREEE (reference sequence). The CDR3 region is CASRVAGIEETQYF. The DNA of the CDR3 is TGTGCCAGCAGAGTCGCGGGAATTGAAGAGACCCAGTACTTC.

The chain uses TRBV29-1 and TRBJ1-1; D is unresolved. The germline gives CDR1 SQVTM, CDR2 ANQGSEA. The CDR3 contains 11 residues. Trimming removed 4 bases from V and 7 bases from J, with 10 bases in between. CDR3 DNA: TGCAGCGTTGTTTTGGGGATTGAAGCTTTCTTT. This codes for CSVVLGIEAFF.

This clone is labeled medium-sized. The rearrangement uses TRBV6-6 and TRBJ1-5; 9 bases map to TRBD1. Per germline, CDR1 MNHNY and CDR2 SVGAGI (reference sequence). V trimming: 6 bases; J trimming: 1 base; junction bases outside the gene matches: 4. CDR3 length: 15 residues. This CDR3 reads CASSLTGGSNQPQHF. The CDR3, as DNA: TGTGCCAGCAGCCTAACAGGGGGCAGCAATCAGCCCCAGCATTTT.

This clone was seen a few times. The J gene is TRBJ1-1, the V gene TRBV6-1, with D perhaps TRBD1 (6 bases). The CDR3 has 14 amino acids. Germline CDR1 is MNHNS and CDR2 is SASEGT. Trimming removed 3 bases at V and 1 base at J, with 9 bases between. As DNA, the CDR3 is TGTGCCAGCAGTGACGACAGGCGGAACACTGAAGCTTTCTTT. This sequence encodes CASSDDRRNTEAFF.

The gene calls are TRBV6-1 and TRBJ2-7; no reliable D call. The CDR3 runs to 12 residues. Trimming took 6 bases from V and 2 from J, leaving 8 bases between them. CDR1 and CDR2 from the germline V gene are MNHNS and SASEGT. The CDR3 sequence: CASRDLPYEQYF. The CDR3 DNA sequence: TGTGCCAGCAGGGACCTTCCCTACGAGCAGTACTTC.

V usage is TRBV19 and J usage is TRBJ1-2, with no clear D. This CDR3 spans 12 amino acids. CDR1 and CDR2 (germline): LNHDA, SQIVND (reference sequence). V lost 5 bases and J lost 6, with 10 bases in between. The CDR3 coding sequence is TGTGCCAGTAGTGGTCAGGTCGATGGCTACACCTTC. Translated: CASSGQVDGYTF.

The chain recombines TRBV11-2 with TRBJ2-7; D is possibly TRBD2 (7 bases). CDR1 and CDR2 from the germline V gene are SGHAT and FQNNGV. Trimming cost V 1 base and J 5 bases, with 15 bases left between them. This CDR3 comprises 15 residues. The CDR3 region has the DNA TGTGCCAGCAGCTTAGTATTTGGGGGGGCCCACGAGCAGTACTTC. Its protein product is CASSLVFGGAHEQYF.

The V gene is TRBV6-1, the J gene TRBJ1-4; 9 bases fit TRBD1. This CDR3 is built from 14 residues. Germline V gives CDR1 MNHNS, CDR2 SASEGT. The V gene end was trimmed by 8 bases and the J gene end by 6 bases; junction bases not matched to a gene: 7. The CDR3 DNA follows: TGTGCCAGCTCAACAGGGGGCGGACATGAAAAACTGTTTTTT. Translation: CASSTGGGHEKLFF.

The table lists this clone with a few counts. The chain has TRBV2 and TRBJ1-1; D unresolved. Germline-derived CDR1 and CDR2 are SNHLY and FYNNEI. The CDR3 is 13 residues long. Between the trimmed V and J ends, which lost 5 bases and 8 bases, there was a span of 15 bases. The CDR3 DNA reads TGTGCCAGCAGTCACCAGTCAGGCGTAGAAGCTTTCTTT. This sequence encodes CASSHQSGVEAFF.

This clone was seen more than once but under ten times. The CDR3 protein is CASSTKPGPLRGYTF. For the CDR3, the DNA is TGTGCCAGTAGTACTAAACCGGGCCCCCTTCGGGGCTACACCTTC. This chain joins TRBV19 and TRBJ1-2; no definite D call. CDR1 is LNHDA, CDR2 SQIVND, per germline (reference sequence). This CDR3 is built from 15 residues. Trimming stripped 4 bases from V and 8 bases from J, with 20 bases between. The variable domain in full, with the rest retrieved from reference TRBV19 and TRBJ1-2, is DGGITQSPKYLFRKEGQNVTLSCEQNLNHDAMYWYRQDPGQGLRLIYYSQIVNDFQKGDIAEGYSVSREKKESFPLTVTSAQKNPTAFYLCASSTKPGPLRGYTFGSGTRLTVV.

The gene calls are TRBV5-1 and TRBJ1-6, with a tentative D call TRBD1 (5 bases). The CDR3 has 12 amino acids. Trimming stripped 0 bases from V and 11 bases from J, with 6 bases between. Germline CDR1 is SGHRS and CDR2 is YFSETQ. CDR3 sequence: CASSLGGAPLHF. DNA of the CDR3: TGCGCCAGCAGCTTGGGGGGCGCACCCCTCCACTTT. Drawing the rest from reference TRBV5-1 and TRBJ1-6, the complete variable domain is KAGVTQTPRYLIKTRGQQVTLSCSPISGHRSVSWYQQTPGQGLQFLFEYFSETQRNKGNFPGRFSGRQFSNSRSEMNVSTLELGDSALYLCASSLGGAPLHFGNGTRLTVT.

The chain joins TRBV7-3 to TRBJ1-1; weak D call: TRBD1 (5 bases). CDR1 and CDR2 from the germline V gene are SGHTA and FQGTGA. Between the trimmed V and J ends, which lost 5 bases and 4 bases, there was a span of 8 bases. The CDR3 is made up of 12 amino acids. In nucleotides, the CDR3 is TGTGCCAGCAGCAATGGGGGCACTGAAGCTTTCTTT. Amino acids: CASSNGGTEAFF.

The rearrangement joins TRBV10-3 to TRBJ2-7; D unresolved. CDR3 length equals 14 residues. CDR1 and CDR2 from the germline V gene are ENHRY and SYGVKD. The V and J ends lost 5 bases and 0 bases respectively, with 11 bases between them. Written as DNA, the CDR3 is TGTGCCATCAGTCGACGGGTATCCTCCTACGAGCAGTACTTC. Its translation is CAISRRVSSYEQYF.

The rearrangement links TRBV30 to TRBJ1-2; TRBD1 might be the D (6 bases). The V gene's germline CDR1 is GTSNPN and CDR2 SVGIG (reference sequence). This CDR3 is built from 14 residues. V lost 1 base and J 9 bases, leaving 18 bases between the germline ends. The CDR3, as DNA: TGTGCCTGGAGTGCCCTTCGGACGGGGGGGCGCTACACCTTC. This sequence encodes CAWSALRTGGRYTF.

This chain connects TRBV6-1 to TRBJ1-2; perhaps TRBD1 as D (6 bases). Looked up from germline, CDR1 is MNHNS and CDR2 is SASEGT. V was cut by 7 bases and J by 3 bases, with 15 bases left in between. The CDR3 consists of 14 residues. The CDR3 sequence is CASKEQGFDYGYTF. CDR3 coding DNA: TGTGCCAGCAAAGAACAGGGATTTGACTATGGCTACACCTTC.

The chain couples TRBV5-4 to TRBJ1-6; D not certain. In germline, CDR1 is SGHNT, CDR2 YYREEE (reference sequence). This CDR3 is 13 amino acids long. The V end lost 3 bases, the J end lost 6 bases, and 7 bases lay between the germline ends. This chain's CDR3 is CASSSGSNSPLHF. CDR3 nucleotides: TGTGCCAGCAGCTCCGGGTCTAATTCACCCCTCCACTTT.

The count of this clone is one. The V gene is TRBV7-3, the J gene TRBJ2-5; TRBD2 matches at 12 bases. Germline V lookup: CDR1 SGHTA, CDR2 FQGTGA. The J segment lost 6 bases and the V segment lost 5 bases, leaving 10 bases of the junction unmatched. The CDR3 extends over 16 amino acids. CDR3 sequence (DNA): TGTGCCAGCAGCCCGATCCCTAGCGGGGGGGCCAAGACCCAGTACTTC. Amino acid sequence: CASSPIPSGGAKTQYF.

V gene TRBV5-1 combines with J gene TRBJ1-2, with D tentatively TRBD1 (5 bases). This CDR3 is built from 14 residues. Trimming stripped 4 bases from V and 1 base from J, with 11 bases between. Germline V lookup: CDR1 SGHRS, CDR2 YFSETQ. This chain's CDR3 is CASSAGRINYGYTF. CDR3 sequence (DNA): TGCGCCAGCAGCGCGGGGCGAATTAACTATGGCTACACCTTC.

The chain is built from TRBV19 and TRBJ1-1; D call uncertain. From germline, CDR1 is LNHDA and CDR2 SQIVND (reference sequence). The ends were cut back, 5 bases at V and 5 bases at J, with 9 bases in the middle. The CDR3 has 12 amino acids. As DNA, the CDR3 is TGTGCCAGTAGTCCCAGCGGGACTGAAGCTTTCTTT. Amino acid sequence: CASSPSGTEAFF. Variable domain in full (rest from reference TRBV19 and TRBJ1-1): DGGITQSPKYLFRKEGQNVTLSCEQNLNHDAMYWYRQDPGQGLRLIYYSQIVNDFQKGDIAEGYSVSREKKESFPLTVTSAQKNPTAFYLCASSPSGTEAFFGQGTRLTVV.

This chain links TRBV30 with TRBJ1-1; 7 positions match TRBD1. The CDR3 runs 14 residues. From germline, CDR1 is GTSNPN and CDR2 SVGIG (reference sequence). The J segment lost 14 bases and the V segment lost 0 bases, leaving 15 bases of the junction unmatched. The CDR3 bases are TGTGCCTGGAGTGTATGGCCGGAGAGGGCAGGGGGGTTCTTT. Its translation is CAWSVWPERAGGFF. Complete variable domain (other parts from reference TRBV30 and TRBJ1-1): SQTIHQWPATLVQPVGSPLSLECTVEGTSNPNLYWYRQAAGRGLQLLFYSVGIGQISSEVPQNLSASRPQDRQFILSSKKLLLSDSGFYLCAWSVWPERAGGFFGQGTRLTVV.

The chain joins TRBV7-9 to TRBJ1-6; D gene ambiguous. The V and J ends lost 4 bases and 8 bases respectively, with 9 bases between them. Germline CDR1 is SEHNR and CDR2 is FQNEAQ (reference sequence). This CDR3 spans 13 amino acids. The CDR3: CASSSRWDSPLHF. CDR3 DNA: TGTGCCAGCAGCTCTAGGTGGGATTCACCCCTCCACTTT. The full variable domain, rest sourced from reference TRBV7-9 and TRBJ1-6, is DTGVSQNPRHKITKRGQNVTFRCDPISEHNRLYWYRQTLGQGPEFLTYFQNEAQLEKSRLLSDRFSAERPKGSFSTLEIQRTEQGDSAMYLCASSSRWDSPLHFGNGTRLTVT.

This clone was seen a few times. This rearrangement joins TRBV6-5 to TRBJ1-2, with 8 bases identical to TRBD1. This CDR3 has 13 amino acids. The germline gives CDR1 MNHEY, CDR2 SVGAGI. V was clipped by 5 bases and J by 6 bases; unmatched bases: 5. The CDR3 coding sequence is TGTGCCAGCAGTACAGGACAGGGTGATGGCTACACCTTC. Its protein is CASSTGQGDGYTF.

The V gene is TRBV5-5, the J gene TRBJ2-6; tentatively, D is TRBD1 (5 bases). CDR3 length equals 15 residues. Trimming shortened V by 0 bases and J by 4 bases, and 8 bases separated the two germline ends. Germline lookup yields CDR1 SGHKS and CDR2 YYEKEE (reference sequence). The CDR3 DNA follows: TGTGCCAGCAGCTTGGCAGGGCCCGGGGCCAACGTCCTGACTTTC. Protein sequence: CASSLAGPGANVLTF.

This clone was seen just once. CDR3 region: CASSQVSGGAFETQYF. The CDR3 DNA sequence: TGTGCCAGCAGCCAAGTGAGCGGGGGGGCCTTTGAGACCCAGTACTTC. The rearrangement uses TRBV14 and TRBJ2-5; 10 bases are shared with TRBD2. J gave up 5 bases and V 1 base, and 7 bases lay outside the gene matches. The CDR3 totals 16 residues. Germline CDR1 reads SGHDN; CDR2 reads FVKESK.

This clone was counted only a few times. This chain joins TRBV7-9 and TRBJ2-4, with 8 positions matching TRBD2. Germline assignment: CDR1 SEHNR and CDR2 FQNEAQ (reference sequence). CDR3 length: 14 residues. The V and J ends lost 2 bases and 7 bases, in that order; junction bases with no gene match: 4. The CDR3 region has the DNA TGTGCCAGCAGCTTAAGGAGCGGGGGCAACATTCAGTACTTC. Its protein product is CASSLRSGGNIQYF.

This rearrangement joins TRBV2 to TRBJ2-3; no definite D call. V lost 5 bases and J lost 6, with 12 bases in between. The CDR3 is made up of 13 amino acids. Germline CDR1 is SNHLY and CDR2 is FYNNEI. The DNA of the CDR3 is TGTGCCAGCAGTTTCCACCTGCGGGATACGCAGTATTTT. Protein: CASSFHLRDTQYF.